Here is one T cell receptor beta chain with its context. This sample stems from a study of blood T cell repertoires in COVID-19. Study context: Italy, Spain and the United States were the sources of the convalescent and acute COVID-19 samples. In each case, the material was cDNA or gDNA derived from T cells, B-cell-depleted T cells, or PBMCs.

Assay used: immunoSEQ multiplex PCR; TCRdb lists only in-frame clones, some missing. Among fewer than 110,000 clones listed, around 82% were seen once. The CDR3 runs 15 residues. CDR1 and CDR2 from the germline V gene are KGHDR and SFDVKD. With V trimmed by 1 base and J by 4 bases, 5 bases remained unmatched. Sequencing was performed on peripheral blood. This chain connects TRBV24-1 to TRBJ2-5; 7 nucleotides align to TRBD1. This clonotype was sampled from a human donor in a cohort sampled during active or convalescent COVID-19. In nucleotides, the CDR3 is TGTGCCACCAGTGATTTAGGGGCAGGGGGAGAGACCCAGTACTTC. Its protein product is CATSDLGAGGETQYF.